The TCR beta chain under discussion was sequenced for a study of blood T cell repertoires in COVID-19 (dated by TCRdb to 2020 to 2022). Background for the entire study: The collaborator samples originated in the United States, Italy and Spain and spanned the acute and convalescent phases of COVID-19. The samples were drawn from two sources: the first 160 participants of the ongoing ImmuneRACE study, and about 1,300 subjects contributed by 6 global collaborators. The repertoires were made available in a free public database intended to serve as a resource for research on the immune response to SARS-CoV-2. The prospective study material was composed of cDNA or gDNA derived from T cells, B-cell-depleted T cells, or PBMCs. Nearly every sample came with metadata listing a de-identified subject ID, COVID-19 status, age in years and sex. Where available, HLA class I and class II types were taken from metadata supplied by the sample provider and were not determined by assay-based typing. The dataset comprised deeply sampled blood TCRbeta repertoires from subjects exposed to, actively infected with, or recovered from COVID-19. Results the study describes overall, beyond this receptor: The quantity of clinical and demographic metadata differed by source and by participant and was supplied without curation.

TCRbeta CDR3 regions were amplified from genomic DNA by means of the immunoSEQ Assay, a bias-controlled multiplex PCR. On the study's bioinformatics: The number of nucleated cells in each sample was estimated from the amplification of reference gene primers within the assay. To quantify the absolute abundance of each unique TCRbeta CDR3 rearrangement, sequence reads were collapsed and filtered. For each sample, productive Simpson clonality was calculated as the square root of Simpson's diversity index across productive rearrangements. TCRdb re-hosts the immuneACCESS table, in-frame sequences only. Its copies lack some clones; in the studies checked, an unresolved V gene accounts for under half of them, and the cause for the rest is not known. V, J and clone size are taken as reported in that table, and D and trimming were inferred from the DNA itself. A total of fewer than 250,000 clones appear in this sample, approximately 84% of them only once. 3% to 3.5% of the sample is held by the ten biggest clonotypes.

Reading the germline V gene (reference sequence) gives CDR1 LGHDT and CDR2 YNNKEL. The CDR3, cysteine through phenylalanine, is 13 amino acids long. Solely the CDR3 DNA is kept, with 39 bases framed from the first base. V lost 6 bases and J lost 4 bases, and the count of bases not matched to a germline gene is 3. Participants in the prospective study were enrolled through a virtual design, were aged roughly 18 to 100 years, and lived in approximately 25 United States geographic areas. In the prospective study, cohorts were assigned on the basis of participant-reported clinical history obtained from a screening survey and a study questionnaire. Recovered participants in ImmuneRACE Cohort 3 were defined by two consecutive negative NP/OP PCR tests, clearance by a healthcare professional, or resolution of symptoms. Each participant in the prospective study had whole blood, serum and a nasopharyngeal or oropharyngeal swab collected by mobile phlebotomists. Participants in the prospective study had the option to provide additional blood draws and questionnaires over a roughly 2-month period. Before DNA extraction, prospective study blood samples were shipped either frozen or at room temperature.

A note on this clone: Its antigen has not been determined. Per-base qualities were not stored, and no clone one base away is much larger.

The source is a young woman who had recovered from COVID-19. The sequence joins TRBV3-1 (or the pseudogene TRBV3-2) to TRBJ2-3; the central 8 bases match TRBD1. The sample consisted of PBMCs or T cells enriched from blood (not recorded which). Here is the DNA: TGTGCCAGCAGATTACAGGGGGCAGATACGCAGTATTTT. It specifies CASRLQGADTQYF.